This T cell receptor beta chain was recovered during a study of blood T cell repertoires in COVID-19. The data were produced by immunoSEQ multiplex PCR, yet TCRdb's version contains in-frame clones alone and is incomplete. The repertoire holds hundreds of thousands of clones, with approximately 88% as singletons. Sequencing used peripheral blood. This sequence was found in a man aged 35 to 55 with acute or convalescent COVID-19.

The CDR3 spells CASGRGETHEQYF. CDR3 sequence (DNA): TGTGCCAGTGGGAGGGGCGAAACCCACGAGCAGTACTTC. The chain employs TRBV12-3 or TRBV12-4 and TRBJ2-7; 7 bases match TRBD2. V shed 9 bases and J 5 bases; nucleotides not matched to a gene: 10. The length of the CDR3 is 13 residues.